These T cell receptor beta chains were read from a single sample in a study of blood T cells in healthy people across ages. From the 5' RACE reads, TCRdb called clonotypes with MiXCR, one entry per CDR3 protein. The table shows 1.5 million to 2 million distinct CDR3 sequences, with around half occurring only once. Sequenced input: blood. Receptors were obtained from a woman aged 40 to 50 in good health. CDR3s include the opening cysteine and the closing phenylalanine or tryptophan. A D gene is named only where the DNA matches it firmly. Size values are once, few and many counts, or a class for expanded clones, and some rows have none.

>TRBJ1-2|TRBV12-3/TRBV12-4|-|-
CASSFRASYGYTF
TGTGCCAGCAGTTTTAGGGCCAGCTATGGCTACACCTTC
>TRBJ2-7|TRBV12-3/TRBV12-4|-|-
CASSFGDNEQYF
TGTGCCAGCAGTTTTGGGGATAACGAGCAGTACTTC
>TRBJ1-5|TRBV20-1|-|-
CSASEPKADQPQHF
TGCAGTGCTAGTGAACCGAAGGCCGATCAGCCCCAGCATTTT
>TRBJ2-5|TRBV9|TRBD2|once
CASSAGTSSETQYF
TGTGCCAGCAGCGCAGGGACTAGTTCGGAGACCCAGTACTTC
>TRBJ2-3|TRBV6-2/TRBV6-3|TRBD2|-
CASSDASGVTDTQYF
TGTGCCAGCAGTGACGCTAGCGGGGTCACAGATACGCAGTATTTT
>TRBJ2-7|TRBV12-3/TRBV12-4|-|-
CASREPGLSEQYF
TGTGCCAGCAGGGAGCCCGGGTTATCCGAGCAGTACTTC
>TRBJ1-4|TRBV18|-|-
CASSPLGSSNEKLFF
TGTGCCAGCTCACCTCTGGGCAGCTCTAATGAAAAACTGTTTTTT
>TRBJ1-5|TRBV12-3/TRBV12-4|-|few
CASSTKLYQPQHF
TGTGCCAGCAGTACCAAGCTTTATCAGCCCCAGCATTTT
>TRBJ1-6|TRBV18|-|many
CASSPGSDSPLHF
TGTGCCAGCTCCCCGGGCTCCGATTCACCCCTCCACTTT
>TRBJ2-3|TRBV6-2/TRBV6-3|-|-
CASRTGWRGTDTQYF
TGTGCCAGCAGAACAGGGTGGCGTGGCACAGATACGCAGTATTTT
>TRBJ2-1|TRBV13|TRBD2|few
CASSPRGTSGYSYNEQFF
TGTGCCAGCAGCCCCAGGGGGACTAGCGGATACTCCTACAATGAGCAGTTCTTC
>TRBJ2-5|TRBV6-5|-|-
CASSYGRDGNQETQYF
TGTGCCAGCAGTTACGGCCGGGACGGCAATCAAGAGACCCAGTACTTC
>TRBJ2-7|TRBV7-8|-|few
CASSLSSLTGYEQYF
TGTGCCAGCAGCTTGAGTTCTCTCACTGGATACGAGCAGTACTTC
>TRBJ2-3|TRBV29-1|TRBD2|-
CSVETQRGSTDTQYF
TGCAGCGTTGAGACCCAGCGGGGGAGCACAGATACGCAGTATTTT
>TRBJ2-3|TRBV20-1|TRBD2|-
CSATGGLDTQYF
TGCAGTGCTACGGGGGGGCTTGATACGCAGTATTTT
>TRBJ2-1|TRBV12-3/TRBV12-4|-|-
CASSFSRQANEQFF
TGTGCCAGCAGTTTTTCGCGACAGGCCAATGAGCAGTTCTTC